This TCR beta chain comes out of a study of blood T cell repertoires in COVID-19. V dropped 4 bases and J dropped 0; count of bases not matched to a gene: 14. CDR1 and CDR2 (germline): KGHSH, LQKENI. The CDR3 totals 19 residues. TCRdb's table, derived via immunoSEQ multiplex PCR, lists solely in-frame clones and lacks some. The data show 110,000 or so clones, under 80% seen once. This TCR came from a woman aged 70-85 years with acute or convalescent COVID-19. The J gene is TRBJ1-1, the V gene TRBV18, with 10 positions matching TRBD1. Sequencing input: peripheral blood. CDR3 sequence (DNA): TGTGCCAGCTCACGAAACTTCCCGGGACAGGGGAGGGTGAACACTGAAGCTTTCTTT. Protein sequence: CASSRNFPGQGRVNTEAFF.